The 10 T cell receptor beta chains presented below share a single source sample, sequenced in a study of untreated major depressive disorder. Only in-frame clones appear in the TCRdb table, and some are missing; sequencing was by immunoSEQ multiplex PCR. The sample lists over 20,000 clones, approximately 87% seen once, with 4.5% to 6.5% in the top ten. The sequencing sample was made of CD4+ T cells from PBMCs. The receptors shown here come from a woman aged 30 to 39 in good health.

This clone was counted once. This sequence joins TRBV19 and TRBJ2-1; no clear D gene. Trimming took off 0 bases at V and 7 bases at J, with 7 bases between the two ends. The CDR3 has 13 residues. CDR1 is LNHDA and CDR2 is SQIVND in the germline V gene (reference sequence). The CDR3 sequence is CASSIDSLNEQFF. In DNA form, the CDR3 reads TGTGCCAGTAGTATAGACTCTCTTAATGAGCAGTTCTTC.

V usage is TRBV5-6 and J usage is TRBJ2-7; D gene ambiguous. Germline V gene sequence: CDR1 SGHDT, CDR2 YYEEEE. V was pared by 4 bases and J by 0 bases, with 14 bases between. The CDR3 runs to 15 residues. CDR3 region: CASSTPPAASYEQYF. The CDR3 coding sequence is TGTGCCAGCAGCACCCCCCCGGCAGCCTCCTACGAGCAGTACTTC. The complete variable domain, with remaining parts taken from reference TRBV5-6 and TRBJ2-7, reads DAGVTQSPTHLIKTRGQQVTLRCSPKSGHDTVSWYQQALGQGPQFIFQYYEEEERQRGNFPDRFSGHQFPNYSSELNVNALLLGDSALYLCASSTPPAASYEQYFGPGTRLTVT.

The chain has TRBV6-5 and TRBJ1-6, with no clear D. The CDR3 covers 15 residues. Germline CDR1 MNHEY, CDR2 SVGAGI. V was pared by 8 bases and J by 10 bases, with 21 bases between. CDR3: CASGYMWGEGSPLHF. CDR3 nucleotides: TGTGCCAGCGGGTATATGTGGGGTGAAGGGTCACCCCTCCACTTT.

J is TRBJ2-5 and V is TRBV11-2; the match to TRBD1 covers 12 bases. Trimming took 2 bases from V and 4 from J; bases not matched to a gene: 5. CDR1 and CDR2 from the germline V gene are SGHAT and FQNNGV. The CDR3 loop spans 16 amino acids. The CDR3 region has the DNA TGTGCCAGCAGCTTACTGGGGACAGGGGGCGGAGAGACCCAGTACTTC. Translated, it gives CASSLLGTGGGETQYF.

The gene calls are TRBV7-6 and TRBJ2-1, with D tentatively TRBD2 (6 bases). Germline V gives CDR1 SGHVS, CDR2 FNYEAQ. The V end lost 4 bases, the J end lost 9 bases, and 16 bases lay between the germline ends. The CDR3 contains 14 residues. DNA for the CDR3: TGTGCCAGCAGCTCAGCCCGGGGGAGCGCTGAGCAGTTCTTC. This sequence encodes CASSSARGSAEQFF.

V and J are TRBV9 and TRBJ1-2; D is ambiguous. Germline CDR1 is SGDLS and CDR2 is YYNGEE. The CDR3 extends over 15 amino acids. Deletions cut 0 bases from V and 4 bases from J, with 13 bases between. The CDR3 DNA sequence: TGTGCCAGCAGCGTAGAAGGAACGGGGTTCTATGGCTACACCTTC. Protein sequence: CASSVEGTGFYGYTF.

The count of this clone is one. The gene calls are TRBV12-5 and TRBJ2-1, with TRBD2 matching over 8 bases. The CDR3 is 15 residues long. J gave up 2 bases and V 0 bases, and 0 bases lay outside the gene matches. Germline V gene data show CDR1 as LGHNT and CDR2 as FRNRAP. CDR3 DNA: TGTGCTAGTGGTTTGGTAGCGGGAGCCTACAATGAGCAGTTCTTC. It translates to CASGLVAGAYNEQFF.

The V call is TRBV21-1, the J call TRBJ1-3; TRBD1 is taken as the D call from the table, unchecked against the DNA. TRBV21-1 is a listed pseudogene. The CDR3 has 13 residues. CDR3 protein: CASSKVQGNTIYF. The CDR3, as DNA: TGTGCCAGCAGCAAAGTACAGGGGAACACCATATATTTT.

The V call is TRBV30, the J call TRBJ2-3; D unclear. This CDR3 region has 13 residues. Germline CDR1 GTSNPN, CDR2 SVGIG (reference sequence). Trimming stripped 3 bases from V and 6 bases from J, with 13 bases between. The chain's CDR3 is CAWSHGPTDTQYF. DNA for the CDR3: TGTGCCTGGAGCCACGGTCCAACGGATACGCAGTATTTT.

CDR3 sequence: CSVEAGLGTTDTQYF. In DNA, the CDR3 is TGCAGCGTTGAGGCGGGTTTGGGTACAACAGATACGCAGTATTTT. This chain uses TRBV29-1 with TRBJ2-3; D perhaps matches TRBD2 (5 bases). V gave up 3 bases and J gave up 3 bases, with 16 bases separating them. This CDR3 is built from 15 residues. Germline values: CDR1 SQVTM, CDR2 ANQGSEA.